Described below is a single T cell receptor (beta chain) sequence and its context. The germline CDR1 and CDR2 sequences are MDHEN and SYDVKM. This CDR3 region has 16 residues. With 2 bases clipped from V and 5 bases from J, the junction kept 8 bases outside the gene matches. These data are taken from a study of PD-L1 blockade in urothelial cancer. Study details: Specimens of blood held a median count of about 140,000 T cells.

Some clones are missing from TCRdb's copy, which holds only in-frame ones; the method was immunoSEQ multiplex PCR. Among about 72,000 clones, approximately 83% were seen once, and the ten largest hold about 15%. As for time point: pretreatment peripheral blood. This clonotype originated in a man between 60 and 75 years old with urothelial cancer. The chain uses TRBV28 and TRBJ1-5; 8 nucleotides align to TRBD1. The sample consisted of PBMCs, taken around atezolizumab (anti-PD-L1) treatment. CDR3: CASSLRRGQGDQPQHF. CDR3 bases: TGTGCCAGCAGTTTACGCAGGGGGCAAGGGGATCAGCCCCAGCATTTT. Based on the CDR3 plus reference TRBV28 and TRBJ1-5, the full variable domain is DVKVTQSSRYLVKRTGEKVFLECVQDMDHENMFWYRQDPGLGLRLIYFSYDVKMKEKGDIPEGYSVSREKKERFSLILESASTNQTSMYLCASSLRRGQGDQPQHFGDGTRLSIL.